Below are 13 T cell receptor beta chains sequenced from a single sample in a study of beta chain features in type 1 diabetes. The authors reverse transcribed all of the isolated RNA, so sequencing captured expressed TCRB transcripts. Profiling relied on immunoSEQ multiplex PCR, and the TCRdb table lists in-frame clones only, not all of them. Here the sample spans about 410,000 clones, about 14% being singletons. Sequencing input: naive CD4+ T cells from blood. The receptors derive from a man aged 30 to 39 in good health.

This clone was counted a few times. This chain uses TRBV9 with TRBJ1-1, with a tentative D call TRBD1 (5 bases). Trimming shortened V by 3 bases and J by 6 bases, and 9 bases separated the two germline ends. CDR3 length equals 12 residues. The germline V gene has CDR1 SGDLS and CDR2 YYNGEE. The CDR3, as DNA: TGTGCCAGCAGCGGCAGGGAGTCTGAAGCTTTCTTT. Protein product: CASSGRESEAFF.

This clone was picked up a small number of times. CDR3 region: CAWKDSPVNTEAFF. The DNA for the CDR3 is TGTGCCTGGAAAGACAGCCCAGTGAACACTGAAGCTTTCTTT. The chain has TRBV30 and TRBJ1-1; possible D gene TRBD1, 5 bases. Looked up from germline, CDR1 is GTSNPN and CDR2 is SVGIG (reference sequence). Trimming stripped 4 bases from V and 0 bases from J, with 12 bases between. The CDR3 spans 14 residues.

The V call is TRBV28, the J call TRBJ1-2, with TRBD1 matching over 7 bases. V shed 0 bases and J 8 bases; nucleotides not matched to a gene: 9. CDR1 and CDR2 from the germline V gene are MDHEN and SYDVKM. CDR3 length: 15 residues. DNA of the CDR3: TGTGCCAGCAGTTTATGGTCCCAGACAGGGAGCGGCTACACCTTC. Translation gives CASSLWSQTGSGYTF.

Only a few counts were recorded for this clone. This chain joins TRBV15 and TRBJ2-3; D ambiguous. V lost 1 base to trimming and J lost 6 bases, with 8 bases between them. This CDR3 has 13 amino acids. CDR1 and CDR2 from the germline V gene are LNHNV and YYDKDF (reference sequence). This chain's CDR3 is CATSRGIGDTQYF. CDR3 bases: TGTGCCACCAGCAGAGGGATAGGGGATACGCAGTATTTT.

This clone occurred a few times. The V gene is TRBV4-1, the J gene TRBJ1-2; D call uncertain. Germline CDR1 is MGHRA and CDR2 is YSYEKL. V was clipped by 2 bases and J by 2 bases, with 9 bases between them. The CDR3 runs to 14 residues. The CDR3 coding sequence is TGCGCCAGCAGCCAATGGGGATCCAACTATGGCTACACCTTC. Encoded protein: CASSQWGSNYGYTF.

The genes are TRBV30 and TRBJ2-1; TRBD1 agrees at 8 bases. J gave up 0 bases and V 4 bases, and 2 bases lay outside the gene matches. CDR3 length: 14 amino acids. Germline CDR1 and CDR2: GTSNPN and SVGIG (reference sequence). The CDR3 here is CAWNRGSSYNEQFF. CDR3 coding DNA: TGTGCCTGGAACAGGGGGAGCTCCTACAATGAGCAGTTCTTC.

The sample holds a few counts of this clone. This chain joins TRBV7-9 and TRBJ2-3; 7 nucleotides agree with TRBD2. Germline CDR1 is SEHNR and CDR2 is FQNEAQ (reference sequence). Germline trimming cut 4 bases from V and 6 bases from J; bases unmatched to any gene: 16. This CDR3 spans 17 amino acids. In DNA form, the CDR3 reads TGTGCCAGCAGCTACCTTCCGGCGGGAGCGCGTGGGGATACGCAGTATTTT. Its protein product is CASSYLPAGARGDTQYF.

This rearrangement joins TRBV30 to TRBJ1-6, with D possibly being TRBD1 (5 bases). The CDR3 covers 14 residues. Germline CDR1 reads GTSNPN; CDR2 reads SVGIG (reference sequence). V was shortened by 3 bases and J by 9 bases, with 15 bases between the two germline ends. The CDR3 bases are TGTGCCTGGAGGTTTGGCCAGGGTACTTCACCCCTCCACTTT. Translated: CAWRFGQGTSPLHF.

The chain carries TRBV10-3 and TRBJ1-5, with D possibly TRBD1 on 6 matching bases. The germline V and J ends were trimmed by 3 bases and 2 bases, with 11 bases remaining between them. The V gene's germline CDR1 is ENHRY and CDR2 SYGVKD. This CDR3 comprises 15 residues. The CDR3 DNA reads as TGTGCCATCAGTGATCCGGGGGGCCGCAATCAGCCCCAGCATTTT. Its translation is CAISDPGGRNQPQHF.

This clone came up a few times. J is TRBJ2-1 and V is TRBV27; 9 nucleotides agree with TRBD1. Germline V gene data show CDR1 as MNHEY and CDR2 as SMNVEV (reference sequence). This CDR3 is built from 14 residues. J was trimmed by 5 bases and V by 6 bases; bases with no gene match: 5. CDR3 sequence reads: CASSLRDRDNEQFF. CDR3 nucleotide sequence: TGTGCCAGCAGCCTCCGGGACAGGGACAATGAGCAGTTCTTC.

This clone has just a few counts. The chain employs TRBV12-5 and TRBJ2-3; 12 nucleotides match TRBD2. The CDR3 contains 15 residues. The trim removed 6 bases at V and 4 bases at J, leaving 5 bases unmatched. Germline-derived CDR1 and CDR2 are LGHNT and FRNRAP. This chain's CDR3 is CASGRSSGGADTQYF. The CDR3 DNA is TGTGCTAGTGGCCGTTCTAGCGGGGGGGCAGATACGCAGTATTTT.

The chain is built from TRBV29-1 and TRBJ2-7; D possibly corresponds to TRBD2 (5 bases). The CDR3 has 14 amino acids. V lost 5 bases, J lost 2 bases, and 16 bases lay in between. Germline V lookup: CDR1 SQVTM, CDR2 ANQGSEA. CDR3 in amino acids: CSVITRRGAYEQYF. Written as DNA, the CDR3 is TGCAGCGTTATTACTAGACGGGGAGCCTACGAGCAGTACTTC.

This clone came up a few times. The chain recombines TRBV23-1 with TRBJ2-3; 13 bases are a match to TRBD2. TRBV23-1 has ORF status, its function being uncertain. Trimming took 3 bases from V and 4 from J; bases not matched to a gene: 10. The CDR3 totals 18 residues. This CDR3 is CASSHLLAGGGSPDTQYF. The CDR3 coding sequence is TGCGCCAGCAGTCATTTACTAGCGGGAGGGGGATCGCCAGATACGCAGTATTTT.